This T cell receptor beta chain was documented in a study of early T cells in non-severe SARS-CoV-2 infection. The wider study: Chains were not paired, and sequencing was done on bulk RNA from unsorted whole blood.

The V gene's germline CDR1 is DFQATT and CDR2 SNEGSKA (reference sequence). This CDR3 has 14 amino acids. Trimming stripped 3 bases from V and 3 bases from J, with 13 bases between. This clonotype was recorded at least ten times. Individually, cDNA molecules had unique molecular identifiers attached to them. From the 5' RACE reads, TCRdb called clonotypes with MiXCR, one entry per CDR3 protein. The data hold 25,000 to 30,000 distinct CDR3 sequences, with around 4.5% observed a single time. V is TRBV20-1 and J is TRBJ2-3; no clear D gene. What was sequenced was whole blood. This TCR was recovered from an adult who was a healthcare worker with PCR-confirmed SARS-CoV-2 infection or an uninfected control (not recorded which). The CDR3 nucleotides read TGCAGTGCTAGTGTCTACCGATCGACAGATACGCAGTATTTT. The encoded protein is CSASVYRSTDTQYF.